This T cell receptor beta chain was captured in a study of blood T cell repertoires in COVID-19. Overall study: Specimens from acute and convalescent COVID-19 originated in the United States, Italy and Spain. Sources were T cells, B-cell-depleted T cells, or PBMCs; the material itself was cDNA or gDNA.

Per the original data handling: For nucleated cells, counts were estimated from reference gene primer amplification. TCRdb's table, derived via immunoSEQ multiplex PCR, lists solely in-frame clones and lacks some. That table supplies the V and J calls and clone size; D and trimming were determined from the DNA. Of more than 110,000 clones in the sample, around 83% were seen once. V lost 8 bases, J lost 9 bases, and 4 bases stayed unmatched. The CDR3 sequence is 13 residues long. Germline V CDR1 and CDR2: MNHEY, SVGAGI. The sequencing sample was made of peripheral blood. J is TRBJ2-3 and V is TRBV6-5, with 14 positions matching TRBD2. This TCR came from a woman at least 80 years old with acute or convalescent COVID-19. In DNA, the CDR3 is TGTGCCAGCCGACTAGCGGGAGGGCCCACGCAGTATTTT. Protein product: CASRLAGGPTQYF.